The 12 T cell receptor beta chains in this list originate from one sample, sequenced in a study of blood T cell repertoires in COVID-19. Sequencing was performed with immunoSEQ multiplex PCR; in TCRdb, only in-frame clones are kept and a portion is missing. In the table there are under 400,000 clones, roughly 90% of which are singletons. Specimen: PBMCs or T cells enriched from blood (not recorded which). These receptors were taken from a woman in her 30s who had been exposed to COVID-19.

The J gene is TRBJ2-3, the V gene TRBV29-1; D might be TRBD1 (6 bases). Germline V gives CDR1 SQVTM, CDR2 ANQGSEA. This CDR3 contains 13 residues. Trimming cost V 4 bases and J 2 bases, with 10 bases left between them. The CDR3 is CSVGGQFTDTQYF. The CDR3 region has the DNA TGCAGCGTTGGAGGACAGTTCACAGATACGCAGTATTTT.

The V gene is TRBV5-4, the J gene TRBJ1-1; tentatively, D is TRBD1 (5 bases). CDR1 SGHNT and CDR2 YYREEE come from the germline V gene (reference sequence). The V end lost 4 bases, the J end lost 5 bases, and 18 bases lay between the germline ends. This CDR3 is built from 15 residues. The CDR3 nucleotides are TGTGCCAGCAGCCATTCCAGGGACGGGGGGACTGAAGCTTTCTTT. Translated, it gives CASSHSRDGGTEAFF.

V usage is TRBV24-1 and J usage is TRBJ2-1; possible D gene TRBD1, 6 bases. Germline V lookup: CDR1 KGHDR, CDR2 SFDVKD. The length of the CDR3 is 14 residues. Trimming took off 7 bases at V and 3 bases at J, with 12 bases between the two ends. CDR3 sequence (DNA): TGTGCCACCAGGGACAGCAGACACTACAATGAGCAGTTCTTC. It codes for CATRDSRHYNEQFF.

The V gene is TRBV19, the J gene TRBJ1-1, with TRBD1 matching 9 bases. V shed 8 bases and J 7 bases; nucleotides not matched to a gene: 5. The CDR3 is made up of 12 amino acids. Germline values: CDR1 LNHDA, CDR2 SQIVND (reference sequence). The chain's CDR3 is CASGTGLLEAFF. The DNA for the CDR3 is TGTGCCAGTGGGACAGGGCTTCTTGAAGCTTTCTTT.

CDR3 DNA sequence: TGTGCCAGCTCATCGGGGGGGCTCACTGAAGCTTTCTTT. This gives the protein CASSSGGLTEAFF. The J gene is TRBJ1-1, the V gene TRBV18; TRBD1 might be the D (6 bases). Trimming stripped 5 bases from V and 4 bases from J, with 11 bases between. The germline CDR1 and CDR2 sequences are KGHSH and LQKENI. The CDR3 is 13 residues long.

This rearrangement joins TRBV6-4 to TRBJ1-1; 7 bases are a match to TRBD1. J gave up 4 bases and V 4 bases, and 6 bases lay outside the gene matches. The CDR3 sequence is 14 residues long. The germline V gene has CDR1 MRHNA and CDR2 SNTAGT. The CDR3 nucleotides read TGTGCCAGCAGTGCACAGGGGTCCGGCACTGAAGCTTTCTTT. Amino acids: CASSAQGSGTEAFF.

The chain links TRBV19 to TRBJ2-7, with TRBD1 matching over 7 bases. Looked up from germline, CDR1 is LNHDA and CDR2 is SQIVND (reference sequence). Germline trimming cut 6 bases from V and 2 bases from J; bases unmatched to any gene: 7. The CDR3 has 14 amino acids. The CDR3 sequence is CASRVTGTTYEQYF. In DNA form, the CDR3 reads TGTGCCAGTAGGGTGACAGGGACCACCTACGAGCAGTACTTC.

This chain links TRBV28 with TRBJ1-2; the D is unclear. The V and J ends lost 6 bases and 4 bases respectively, with 18 bases between them. Looked up from germline, CDR1 is MDHEN and CDR2 is SYDVKM. There are 15 residues in the CDR3. CDR3: CASRNDFGSLYGYTF. The CDR3, as DNA: TGTGCCAGCAGGAACGACTTTGGCAGCCTCTATGGCTACACCTTC.

This clone was found once. The chain uses TRBV27 and TRBJ2-3; D ambiguous. Per germline, CDR1 MNHEY and CDR2 SMNVEV (reference sequence). This CDR3 is 14 amino acids long. Trimming took 2 bases from V and 4 from J, leaving 10 bases between them. The CDR3 region has the DNA TGTGCCAGCAGTTTAAGATCACCGGCAGATACGCAGTATTTT. Translated: CASSLRSPADTQYF.

V gene TRBV7-6 combines with J gene TRBJ2-1; 9 nucleotides agree with TRBD2. The V gene's germline CDR1 is SGHVS and CDR2 FNYEAQ. The V segment lost 2 bases and the J segment 4 bases; nucleotides outside the gene matches: 6. The CDR3 is made up of 16 amino acids. The chain's CDR3 is CASSLRSSGGYNEQFF. For the CDR3, the DNA is TGTGCCAGCAGCTTAAGGTCGAGCGGGGGGTACAATGAGCAGTTCTTC.

The gene calls are TRBV6-2 or TRBV6-3 and TRBJ2-3, with 11 bases that match TRBD2. From germline, CDR1 is MNHEY and CDR2 SVGEGT. The CDR3 has 16 residues. V trimming: 4 bases; J trimming: 5 bases; junction bases outside the gene matches: 8. CDR3 loop: CASSSGVAGGVDTQYF. In DNA, the CDR3 is TGTGCCAGCAGTTCCGGGGTAGCGGGAGGGGTAGATACGCAGTATTTT.

The J gene is TRBJ1-1, the V gene TRBV28; 12 nucleotides match TRBD1. CDR3 length: 16 amino acids. Trimming cost V 8 bases and J 8 bases; bases outside gene matches: 15. CDR1 and CDR2 (germline): MDHEN, SYDVKM. CDR3 region: CASQVGDRGPNVEAFF. Written as DNA, the CDR3 is TGTGCCAGCCAGGTCGGGGACAGGGGGCCTAATGTCGAAGCTTTCTTT.